A selection of T cell receptor beta chains follows, all from one sample in a study of spatial heterogeneity in lung cancer. TCRdb called the 5' RACE reads again in MiXCR, with one record for every CDR3 protein. Altogether some 100,000 distinct CDR3 sequences are present, 10% to 15% being singletons, with the ten largest covering over 40%. The sample here was PBMCs, taken at surgery. These receptors originate from a male donor with early-stage non-small cell lung cancer. CDR3s include the opening cysteine and the closing phenylalanine or tryptophan. Fields, in order: CDR3 protein, CDR3 DNA, V gene, clone size, D gene, J gene. A D gene is named only where the DNA matches it firmly. Clone size is not always given. Where it is, it says once, few, many or a class for expanded clones.

CDR3 protein: CAISDSTYNEQFF
CDR3 DNA: TGTGCCATCAGTGACAGTACCTACAATGAGCAGTTCTTC
V gene: TRBV10-3
clone size: few
D gene: .
J gene: TRBJ2-1

CDR3 protein: CASSLSSGSTTYEQYF
CDR3 DNA: TGTGCCAGCAGTTTATCGAGCGGGAGCACGACCTACGAGCAGTACTTC
V gene: TRBV27
clone size: many
D gene: TRBD2
J gene: TRBJ2-7

CDR3 protein: CSGELWGGTEAFF
CDR3 DNA: TGCAGCGGAGAACTATGGGGTGGGACTGAAGCTTTCTTT
V gene: TRBV29-1
clone size: few
D gene: .
J gene: TRBJ1-1

CDR3 protein: CASSLSSGVADTQYF
CDR3 DNA: TGTGCCAGCAGCTTGAGTAGCGGGGTCGCAGATACGCAGTATTTT
V gene: TRBV5-4
clone size: once
D gene: TRBD2
J gene: TRBJ2-3

CDR3 protein: CASSPWTGPNYGYTF
CDR3 DNA: TGTGCCAGCAGCCCCTGGACAGGGCCCAACTATGGCTACACCTTC
V gene: TRBV7-2
clone size: .
D gene: TRBD1
J gene: TRBJ1-2

CDR3 protein: CASTGTSIPDTQYF
CDR3 DNA: TGTGCCAGTACCGGGACTAGCATCCCAGATACGCAGTATTTT
V gene: TRBV2
clone size: few
D gene: TRBD2
J gene: TRBJ2-3

CDR3 protein: CASSQGSGTYGYIF
CDR3 DNA: TGTGCCAGCAGCCAGGGGAGCGGGACCTATGGCTACATCTTC
V gene: TRBV14
clone size: .
D gene: .
J gene: TRBJ1-2

CDR3 protein: CASSIAGTYNEQFF
CDR3 DNA: TGTGCCAGCAGTATAGCGGGAACATACAATGAGCAGTTCTTC
V gene: TRBV27
clone size: many
D gene: TRBD2
J gene: TRBJ2-1

CDR3 protein: CASSYSGAGANVLTF
CDR3 DNA: TGTGCCAGCAGTTACTCGGGGGCTGGGGCCAACGTCCTGACTTTC
V gene: TRBV6-5
clone size: .
D gene: .
J gene: TRBJ2-6

CDR3 protein: CATSGKGGNQPQHF
CDR3 DNA: TGTGCCACCAGTGGCAAGGGTGGCAATCAGCCCCAGCATTTT
V gene: TRBV24-1
clone size: .
D gene: .
J gene: TRBJ1-5

CDR3 protein: CASSLMTGDTQYF
CDR3 DNA: TGCGCCAGCAGCCTCATGACGGGTGATACGCAGTATTTT
V gene: TRBV5-1
clone size: few
D gene: .
J gene: TRBJ2-3

CDR3 protein: CASSSYSARVNEQFF
CDR3 DNA: TGTGCCAGCAGCTCATACTCTGCCAGGGTCAATGAGCAGTTCTTC
V gene: TRBV7-9
clone size: many
D gene: .
J gene: TRBJ2-1

CDR3 protein: CSVGGGGNEQFF
CDR3 DNA: TGCAGCGTTGGCGGGGGGGGCAATGAGCAGTTCTTC
V gene: TRBV29-1
clone size: .
D gene: TRBD2
J gene: TRBJ2-1

CDR3 protein: CASSERYPRPGEKLFF
CDR3 DNA: TGTGCCAGCAGTGAACGGTACCCCCGTCCTGGGGAAAAACTGTTTTTT
V gene: TRBV2
clone size: .
D gene: .
J gene: TRBJ1-4

CDR3 protein: CASSLSVTRNTEAFF
CDR3 DNA: TGTGCCAGCAGTTTGTCTGTAACTAGGAACACTGAAGCTTTCTTT
V gene: TRBV12-3/TRBV12-4
clone size: few
D gene: .
J gene: TRBJ1-1

CDR3 protein: CASSAYSKPNTEAFF
CDR3 DNA: TGCGCCAGCAGCGCCTACAGTAAACCGAACACTGAAGCTTTCTTT
V gene: TRBV5-1
clone size: .
D gene: .
J gene: TRBJ1-1

CDR3 protein: CASSSISGVEQYF
CDR3 DNA: TGTGCCAGCAGTTCTATCTCAGGCGTCGAGCAGTACTTC
V gene: TRBV12-3/TRBV12-4
clone size: few
D gene: .
J gene: TRBJ2-7

CDR3 protein: CASGNQGNTEAFF
CDR3 DNA: TGTGCCAGCGGTAACCAGGGGAACACTGAAGCTTTCTTT
V gene: TRBV7-2
clone size: few
D gene: .
J gene: TRBJ1-1

CDR3 protein: CASSWDRFTSGANVLTF
CDR3 DNA: TGTGCCAGCAGCTGGGACAGGTTCACCTCTGGGGCCAACGTCCTGACTTTC
V gene: TRBV7-2
clone size: once
D gene: TRBD1
J gene: TRBJ2-6

CDR3 protein: CASSFALGSTDTQYF
CDR3 DNA: TGTGCCAGCAGTTTCGCCCTTGGTAGCACAGATACGCAGTATTTT
V gene: TRBV12-3/TRBV12-4
clone size: .
D gene: .
J gene: TRBJ2-3

CDR3 protein: CATSTPGQGNSPLHF
CDR3 DNA: TGTGCCACCAGCACCCCCGGACAGGGGAATTCACCCCTCCACTTT
V gene: TRBV6-1
clone size: .
D gene: TRBD1
J gene: TRBJ1-6

CDR3 protein: CASTAGTGVHNEQFF
CDR3 DNA: TGTGCCAGCACTGCCGGGACAGGGGTGCACAATGAGCAGTTCTTC
V gene: TRBV12-3/TRBV12-4
clone size: many
D gene: TRBD1
J gene: TRBJ2-1

CDR3 protein: CASSFNSLTYEQYF
CDR3 DNA: TGTGCCAGCAGTTTTAACTCTTTAACGTACGAGCAGTACTTC
V gene: TRBV27
clone size: few
D gene: .
J gene: TRBJ2-7

CDR3 protein: CASSLAGGNNYGYTF
CDR3 DNA: TGTGCCAGCAGCTTAGCGGGCGGCAATAACTATGGCTACACCTTC
V gene: TRBV7-2
clone size: .
D gene: .
J gene: TRBJ1-2

CDR3 protein: CASSPQAQQFKNQPQHF
CDR3 DNA: TGTGCCAGCAGCCCCCAGGCACAGCAATTTAAAAATCAGCCCCAGCATTTT
V gene: TRBV3-2
clone size: few
D gene: .
J gene: TRBJ1-5

CDR3 protein: CASSSRRTSGRSGELFF
CDR3 DNA: TGTGCCAGCAGCTCAAGACGGACTAGCGGGAGAAGCGGGGAGCTGTTTTTT
V gene: TRBV7-9
clone size: .
D gene: TRBD2
J gene: TRBJ2-2

CDR3 protein: CASSFGLALEQYF
CDR3 DNA: TGTGCCAGCAGTTTTGGACTCGCGCTCGAGCAGTACTTC
V gene: TRBV28
clone size: few
D gene: .
J gene: TRBJ2-7

CDR3 protein: CASSPGEGRNTGELFF
CDR3 DNA: TGTGCCAGCAGCCCGGGGGAGGGGCGGAACACCGGGGAGCTGTTTTTT
V gene: TRBV7-8
clone size: few
D gene: TRBD2
J gene: TRBJ2-2

CDR3 protein: CASSLVGDGGLTIYF
CDR3 DNA: TGTGCCAGCAGCTTGGTGGGGGACGGAGGACTTACCATATATTTT
V gene: TRBV5-6
clone size: many
D gene: .
J gene: TRBJ1-3

CDR3 protein: CASSLAGSDTQYF
CDR3 DNA: TGTGCCAGCAGCTTAGCCGGGTCAGATACGCAGTATTTT
V gene: TRBV11-2
clone size: few
D gene: .
J gene: TRBJ2-3

CDR3 protein: CSARGGGAAADTQYF
CDR3 DNA: TGCAGTGCTAGAGGCGGGGGGGCGGCTGCAGATACGCAGTATTTT
V gene: TRBV20-1
clone size: few
D gene: TRBD2
J gene: TRBJ2-3

CDR3 protein: CAWRYGWGSANEKLFF
CDR3 DNA: TGTGCCTGGAGATATGGTTGGGGTTCGGCTAATGAAAAACTGTTTTTT
V gene: TRBV30
clone size: few
D gene: .
J gene: TRBJ1-4

CDR3 protein: CASSPAGAINEKLFF
CDR3 DNA: TGTGCCAGCAGTCCCGCCGGGGCTATCAATGAAAAACTGTTTTTT
V gene: TRBV28
clone size: many
D gene: .
J gene: TRBJ1-4

CDR3 protein: CSARSASGSSDTQYF
CDR3 DNA: TGCAGTGCTAGGTCCGCTAGCGGGAGCTCAGATACGCAGTATTTT
V gene: TRBV20-1
clone size: .
D gene: TRBD2
J gene: TRBJ2-3

CDR3 protein: CAGIGTTNYGYTF
CDR3 DNA: TGTGCCGGAATAGGAACGACGAACTATGGCTACACCTTC
V gene: TRBV7-9
clone size: few
D gene: .
J gene: TRBJ1-2

CDR3 protein: CATSDRRTSTDTQYF
CDR3 DNA: TGTGCCACCAGTGATCGGAGGACTAGCACAGATACGCAGTATTTT
V gene: TRBV24-1
clone size: .
D gene: .
J gene: TRBJ2-3

CDR3 protein: CASSSQTSGGGDTQYF
CDR3 DNA: TGCGCCAGCAGCTCCCAGACTAGCGGGGGTGGAGATACGCAGTATTTT
V gene: TRBV5-1
clone size: many
D gene: TRBD2
J gene: TRBJ2-3

CDR3 protein: CASSEVTVSGNTIYF
CDR3 DNA: TGCGCCAGCAGTGAGGTGACAGTCTCTGGAAACACCATATATTTT
V gene: TRBV10-2
clone size: .
D gene: .
J gene: TRBJ1-3

CDR3 protein: CASSVRDSSYNSPLHF
CDR3 DNA: TGCGCCAGCAGCGTCCGGGACAGCTCCTATAATTCACCCCTCCACTTT
V gene: TRBV4-3
clone size: .
D gene: TRBD1
J gene: TRBJ1-6

CDR3 protein: CASTRPLAGGQSEQFF
CDR3 DNA: TGTGCCAGCACTCGCCCCCTAGCGGGAGGGCAGAGTGAGCAGTTCTTC
V gene: TRBV28
clone size: .
D gene: TRBD2
J gene: TRBJ2-1

CDR3 protein: CSVEIWDSSYNEQFF
CDR3 DNA: TGCAGCGTTGAGATTTGGGACAGCTCCTACAATGAGCAGTTCTTC
V gene: TRBV29-1
clone size: many
D gene: TRBD1
J gene: TRBJ2-1

CDR3 protein: CASSFRASGTAFYEQYF
CDR3 DNA: TGTGCCAGCAGTTTCCGGGCCTCCGGGACAGCTTTCTACGAGCAGTACTTC
V gene: TRBV12-3/TRBV12-4
clone size: .
D gene: TRBD1
J gene: TRBJ2-7

CDR3 protein: CASSWTSVTPQDTQYF
CDR3 DNA: TGCGCCAGCAGCTGGACTAGCGTGACTCCCCAAGATACGCAGTATTTT
V gene: TRBV5-1
clone size: .
D gene: TRBD2
J gene: TRBJ2-3

CDR3 protein: CASIGSNYGYTF
CDR3 DNA: TGTGCCAGCATTGGGTCCAACTATGGCTACACCTTC
V gene: TRBV6-2/TRBV6-3
clone size: few
D gene: .
J gene: TRBJ1-2

CDR3 protein: CASSLGPHKETQYF
CDR3 DNA: TGTGCCAGCAGTCTGGGACCGCACAAAGAGACCCAGTACTTC
V gene: TRBV12-3/TRBV12-4
clone size: few
D gene: .
J gene: TRBJ2-5

CDR3 protein: CASSLRGGDYSYGYTF
CDR3 DNA: TGCGCCAGCAGCTTGCGGGGAGGGGACTACTCCTATGGCTACACCTTC
V gene: TRBV5-1
clone size: .
D gene: .
J gene: TRBJ1-2

CDR3 protein: CASRGLDNSGANVLTF
CDR3 DNA: TGTGCCAGCAGGGGCCTCGACAACTCTGGGGCCAACGTCCTGACTTTC
V gene: TRBV28
clone size: many
D gene: .
J gene: TRBJ2-6